This is a list of T cell receptor beta chains from one sample in a study of cytomegalovirus exposure and HLA in healthy donors. Using immunoSEQ multiplex PCR, the repertoire was profiled, and TCRdb retains in-frame clones only, with some absent. This sample has roughly 90,000 clones, with over 75% found just once. Source material: PBMCs. Receptors were obtained from a man aged 30 to 39 in good health and CMV-seronegative. CDR3s include the opening cysteine and the closing phenylalanine or tryptophan. The order of the fields is D gene, J gene, CDR3 length, clone size, V gene, CDR3 DNA, CDR3 protein. A D gene is named only where the DNA matches it firmly. The listing skips clone size in some rows; elsewhere it reads once, few, many or a size class.

>-|TRBJ1-1|15|-|TRBV11-2
TGTGCCAGCAGCTTAGGCAGGGCGGGAGACACTGAAGCTTTCTTT
CASSLGRAGDTEAFF
>-|TRBJ1-1|13|-|TRBV30
TGTGCCTGGAGTGGCCAAGGACAGTGTGTGGCTTTCTTT
CAWSGQGQCVAFF
>-|TRBJ1-1|14|-|TRBV29-1
TGCAGCGTTGAAGTGTTCCAGGGGAACACTGAAGCTTTCTTT
CSVEVFQGNTEAFF
>-|TRBJ1-1|13|-|TRBV9
TGTGCCAGCAGGGGCACTCTGAACACTGAAGCTTTCTTT
CASRGTLNTEAFF
>TRBD1|TRBJ1-2|16|-|TRBV18
TGTGCCAGCTCATCCAGACAGGGTGGGACGAACTATGGCTACACCTTC
CASSSRQGGTNYGYTF
>-|TRBJ1-3|15|-|TRBV7-2
TGTGCCAGCAGCCAGGACGGGATTCCTGGAAACACCATATATTTT
CASSQDGIPGNTIYF
>TRBD1|TRBJ2-7|15|-|TRBV5-1
TGCGCCAGCAGCTCAGGACAGGCCCTATGGGGGGAGCAGTACTTC
CASSSGQALWGEQYF
>TRBD1|TRBJ1-6|16|-|TRBV6-1
TGTGCCAGCAGTGACCAGCCCGGGACAGGGGGTTCACCCCTCCACTTT
CASSDQPGTGGSPLHF
>TRBD2|TRBJ2-7|16|-|TRBV27
TGTGCCAGCAGTTACCTCTCTAGCGGGAGTATCCACGAGCAGTACTTC
CASSYLSSGSIHEQYF
>-|TRBJ2-7|15|-|TRBV19
TGTGCCAGTAGTCCCGGGCGGGACGGTCACTACGAGCAGTACTTC
CASSPGRDGHYEQYF
>-|TRBJ1-1|10|few|TRBV30
TGTGCCTGGATATCAGCTGAAGCTTTCTTT
CAWISAEAFF
>TRBD1|TRBJ1-2|15|-|TRBV10-2
TGCGCCAGCCGAAACCTCCCGGGACAGAACTATGGCTACACCTTC
CASRNLPGQNYGYTF
>-|TRBJ2-2|14|-|TRBV5-1
TGCGCCAGCAGCTCCACAGTGAACACCGGGGAGCTGTTTTTT
CASSSTVNTGELFF
>-|TRBJ2-1|14|-|TRBV25-1
TGTGCCAGCAGTGAGGCCCAACGAGCGATGCCGGGGTTCTTC
CASSEAQRAMPGFF
>TRBD1|TRBJ2-7|14|-|TRBV5-1
TGCGCCAGCAGCTGGGACAGGGAAGCCTACGAGCAGTACTTC
CASSWDREAYEQYF
>TRBD1|TRBJ2-5|13|-|TRBV5-5
TGTGCCAGCAGCGCTGGCAGGGGGGAGACCCAGTACTTC
CASSAGRGETQYF
>TRBD1|TRBJ2-7|18|-|TRBV7-8
TGTGCCAGCAGCTTAGCGTCTGTAAGACAGGGAGAGGCCTACGAGCAGTACTTC
CASSLASVRQGEAYEQYF
>-|TRBJ2-2|16|-|TRBV5-6
TGTGCCAGCAGCTTGGGTTTTCGGGGGAACACCGGGGAGCTGTTTTTT
CASSLGFRGNTGELFF
>-|TRBJ2-5|13|-|TRBV30
TGTGCACTGGTCGTTCTAGCTTCAAAGACCCAGTACTTC
CALVVLASKTQYF
>-|TRBJ2-3|13|few|TRBV5-1
TGCGCCAGCAGCCCCTCGGTCGCAGATACGCAGTATTTT
CASSPSVADTQYF
>-|TRBJ2-2|17|-|TRBV5-1
TGCGCCAGCAGCTCGGGACTTATTCTCGTGGACACCGGGGAGCTGTTTTTT
CASSSGLILVDTGELFF
>TRBD2|TRBJ2-5|16|-|TRBV11-3
TGTGCCAGCAGCTTAGGCCAGCGGGAGACGATTGAGACCCAGTACTTC
CASSLGQRETIETQYF
>-|TRBJ2-1|16|-|TRBV5-1
TGCGCCAGCATGGGGACGGGGGTGAGCTCCTACAATGAGCAGTTCTTC
CASMGTGVSSYNEQFF
>-|TRBJ2-7|13|-|TRBV5-1
TGCGCCAGCAGCTTGGCGGTTCTATACGAGCAGTACTTC
CASSLAVLYEQYF
>-|TRBJ2-2|16|-|TRBV18
TGTGCCAGCTCAGAAAACACCGGGACACTAAGAGGGGAGCTGTTTTTT
CASSENTGTLRGELFF
>TRBD1|TRBJ1-1|15|-|TRBV9
TGTGCCAGCAGCGTCCTCGACAGGGGGAACACTGAAGCTTTCTTT
CASSVLDRGNTEAFF
>-|TRBJ1-5|13|-|TRBV2
TGTGCCAGCAGTGCCAGCGTGGATCAGCCCCAGCATTTT
CASSASVDQPQHF
>TRBD1|TRBJ1-5|14|-|TRBV7-8
TGTGCCAGCAGCTCCAGGGGGTCCGATCAGCCCCAGCATTTT
CASSSRGSDQPQHF
>-|TRBJ2-7|16|-|TRBV30
TGTGCCTGGAGTGTTGGTTCAGGGGTCCCCGCCTACGAGCAGTACTTC
CAWSVGSGVPAYEQYF
>-|TRBJ1-1|14|-|TRBV7-2
TGTGCCAGCAGCAGCGGTGGCAGGGGCAGTGAAGCTTTCTTT
CASSSGGRGSEAFF
>-|TRBJ2-2|17|-|TRBV5-1
TGCGCCAGCAGCTTGGAGGGACTCTTATTGAACACCGGGGAGCTGTTTTTT
CASSLEGLLLNTGELFF
>-|TRBJ1-2|14|-|TRBV5-1
TGCGCCAGCAGCTTGGAATCGGGGGTATATGGCTACACCTTC
CASSLESGVYGYTF
>TRBD1|TRBJ2-1|14|-|TRBV5-6
TGTGCCAGCAGCTTGGGACAGGGGTCGTCGGCGCAGTTCTTC
CASSLGQGSSAQFF
>TRBD1|TRBJ2-7|14|-|TRBV18
TGTGCCAGCTCACAGGGACAGGGAATCCCCGAGCAGTACTTC
CASSQGQGIPEQYF
>-|TRBJ2-2|13|-|TRBV10-3
TGTGCCATCACCCTGGAGGAGGGCGGGGAGCTGTTTTTT
CAITLEEGGELFF
>TRBD2|TRBJ2-1|15|-|TRBV2
TGTGCCAGCAGTGAAGACGGGGGGGGCGTAGATGAGCAGTTCTTC
CASSEDGGGVDEQFF
>-|TRBJ1-2|15|-|TRBV19
TGTGCCAGTAGTATTCTCAACGTAGCTAACTATGGCTACACCTTC
CASSILNVANYGYTF
>TRBD1|TRBJ2-3|15|once|TRBV4-3
TGCGCCAGCAGCCAAGAGGGGACAGCCACAGATACGCAGTATTTT
CASSQEGTATDTQYF
>TRBD1|TRBJ2-7|17|-|TRBV7-8
TGTGCCAGCAGCTTAGGGGTTGGGGGGACAGGGATCTACGAGCAGTACTTC
CASSLGVGGTGIYEQYF
>-|TRBJ1-6|16|-|TRBV7-2
TGTGCCAGCACCCGCGAGGGAATCGGTTATAATTCACCCCTCCACTTT
CASTREGIGYNSPLHF
>TRBD1|TRBJ1-6|15|-|TRBV7-6
TGTGCCAGCAGCACGGGACAGGGTCAGAATTCACCCCTCCACTTT
CASSTGQGQNSPLHF
>TRBD1|TRBJ2-7|16|-|TRBV9
TGTGCCAGCAGCGTAGACAGGGACAGGGGTTCCTACGAGCAGTACTTC
CASSVDRDRGSYEQYF
>-|TRBJ1-3|17|few|TRBV4-1
TGCGCCAGCAGCCAATCGATTACAGCCATCTCTGGAAACACCATATATTTT
CASSQSITAISGNTIYF
>-|TRBJ2-7|12|-|TRBV25-1
TGTGCCAGCAGTGAATTCAGGGCCGAGCAGTACTTC
CASSEFRAEQYF
>-|TRBJ2-1|18|-|TRBV7-8
TGTGCCAGCAGCTTATTAGGGGTTGCAGGGAGGTCCTACAATGAGCAGTTCTTC
CASSLLGVAGRSYNEQFF
>-|TRBJ1-1|14|once|TRBV6-5
TGTGCCAGCAGTCGCGGGAGAGCGGGAACTGAAGCTTTCTTT
CASSRGRAGTEAFF
>TRBD2|TRBJ2-5|17|few|TRBV15
TGTGCCACCAGCAGAGATTTCGGCGGGGGGGAGACAGGAACCCAGTACTTC
CATSRDFGGGETGTQYF
>-|TRBJ2-7|13|-|TRBV11-3
TGTGCCAGCACCCCGACAGGAGCCTACGAGCAGTACTTC
CASTPTGAYEQYF
>TRBD2|TRBJ2-7|16|-|TRBV7-3
TGTGCCAGCAGCTTAATTTGGACTAGCGAAAGAGGCGAGCAGTACTTC
CASSLIWTSERGEQYF
>TRBD1|TRBJ1-1|13|-|TRBV2
TGTGCCAGCAGCGGACAGGGAGGGACTGAAGCTTTCTTT
CASSGQGGTEAFF
>TRBD1|TRBJ1-5|15|-|TRBV5-1
TGCGCCAGCAGCTTTGCAGGGGGGCCCAATCAGCCCCAGCATTTT
CASSFAGGPNQPQHF
>-|TRBJ2-3|13|-|TRBV10-3
-
CAISESVAGGSYF
>-|TRBJ2-7|13|-|TRBV5-6
TGTGCCAGCAGCCCCGTGGAGTCCTACGAGCAGTACTTC
CASSPVESYEQYF
>-|TRBJ1-5|18|-|TRBV18
TGTGCCAGCTCACCATTAGGGGCCTCTGTTGGGGGCAATCAGCCCCAGCATTTT
CASSPLGASVGGNQPQHF
>TRBD1|TRBJ1-1|14|-|TRBV29-1
TGCAGCGTTGGGACAGGGGATGGGAACACTGAAGCTTTCTTT
CSVGTGDGNTEAFF